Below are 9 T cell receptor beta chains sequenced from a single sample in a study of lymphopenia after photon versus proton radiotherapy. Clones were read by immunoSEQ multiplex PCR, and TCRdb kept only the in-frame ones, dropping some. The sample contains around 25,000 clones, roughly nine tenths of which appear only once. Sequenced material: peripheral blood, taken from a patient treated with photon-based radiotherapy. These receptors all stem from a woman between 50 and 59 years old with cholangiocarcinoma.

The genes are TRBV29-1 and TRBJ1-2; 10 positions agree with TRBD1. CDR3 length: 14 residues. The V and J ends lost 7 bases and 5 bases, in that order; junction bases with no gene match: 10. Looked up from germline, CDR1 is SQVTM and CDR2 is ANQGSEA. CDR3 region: CSATLGQGSYGYTF. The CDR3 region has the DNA TGCAGCGCAACTCTGGGACAGGGGTCTTATGGCTACACCTTC.

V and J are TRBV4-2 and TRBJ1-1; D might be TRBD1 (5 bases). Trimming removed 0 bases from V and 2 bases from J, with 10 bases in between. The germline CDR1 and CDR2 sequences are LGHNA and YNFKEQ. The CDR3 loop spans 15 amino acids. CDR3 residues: CASSQERRGNTEAFF. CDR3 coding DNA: TGTGCCAGCAGCCAAGAGCGGAGGGGAAACACTGAAGCTTTCTTT.

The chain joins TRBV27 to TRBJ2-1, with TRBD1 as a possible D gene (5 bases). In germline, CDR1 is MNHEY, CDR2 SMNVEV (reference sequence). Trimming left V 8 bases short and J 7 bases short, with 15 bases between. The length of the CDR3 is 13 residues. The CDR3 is CASQLAGWNEQFF. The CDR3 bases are TGTGCCAGCCAGCTGGCAGGGTGGAATGAGCAGTTCTTC.

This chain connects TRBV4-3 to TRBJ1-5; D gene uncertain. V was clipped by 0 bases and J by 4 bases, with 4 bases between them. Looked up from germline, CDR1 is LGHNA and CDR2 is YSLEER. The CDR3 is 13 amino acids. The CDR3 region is CASSQDRNQPQHF. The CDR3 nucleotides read TGCGCCAGCAGCCAAGACCGGAATCAGCCCCAGCATTTT.

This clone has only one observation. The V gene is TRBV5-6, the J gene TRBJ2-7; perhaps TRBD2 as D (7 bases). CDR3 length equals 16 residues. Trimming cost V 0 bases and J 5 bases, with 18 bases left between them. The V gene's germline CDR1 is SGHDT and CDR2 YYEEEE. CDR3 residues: CASSLDPRGAVDEQYF. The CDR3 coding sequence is TGTGCCAGCAGCTTGGACCCCCGGGGGGCGGTCGACGAGCAGTACTTC.

The DNA of the CDR3 is TGCGCCAGCAGCCAAGGCGGAGAAACTGAAGCTTTCTTT. This sequence encodes CASSQGGETEAFF. The chain employs TRBV4-3 and TRBJ1-1, with no clear D. CDR1 is LGHNA and CDR2 is YSLEER in the germline V gene. Trimming took 1 base from V and 5 from J, leaving 8 bases between them. The CDR3 is made up of 13 amino acids.

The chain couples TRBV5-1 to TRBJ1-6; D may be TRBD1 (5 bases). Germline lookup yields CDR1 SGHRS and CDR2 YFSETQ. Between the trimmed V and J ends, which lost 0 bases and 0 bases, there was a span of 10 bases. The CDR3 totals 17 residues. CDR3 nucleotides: TGCGCCAGCAGCTTGGACAGGTCGAGCTCCTATAATTCACCCCTCCACTTT. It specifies CASSLDRSSSYNSPLHF.

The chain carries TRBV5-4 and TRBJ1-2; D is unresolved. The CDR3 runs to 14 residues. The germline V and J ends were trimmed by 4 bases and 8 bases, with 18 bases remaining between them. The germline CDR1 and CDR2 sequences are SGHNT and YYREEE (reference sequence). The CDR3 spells CASSLGQIRPGYTF. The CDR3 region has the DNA TGTGCCAGCAGCCTGGGCCAGATCCGACCCGGCTACACCTTC. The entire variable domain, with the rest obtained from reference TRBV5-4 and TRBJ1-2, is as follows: ETGVTQSPTHLIKTRGQQVTLRCSSQSGHNTVSWYQQALGQGPQFIFQYYREEENGRGNFPPRFSGLQFPNYSSELNVNALELDDSALYLCASSLGQIRPGYTFGSGTRLTVV.

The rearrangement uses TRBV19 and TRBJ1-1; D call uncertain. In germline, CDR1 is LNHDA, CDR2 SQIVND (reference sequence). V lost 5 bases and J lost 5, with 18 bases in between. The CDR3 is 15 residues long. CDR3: CASSLERTYATEAFF. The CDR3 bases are TGTGCCAGTAGTCTCGAACGGACGTATGCTACTGAAGCTTTCTTT.